Below, 7 T cell receptor beta chains from the same sample are listed, as sequenced in a study of early T cells in non-severe SARS-CoV-2 infection. Via MiXCR, TCRdb re-called the 5' RACE reads, giving one row per CDR3 protein. The sample lists some 30,000 distinct CDR3 sequences; 4% to 5% were seen once. The sample was whole blood. These receptors originate from an adult who was a healthcare worker with PCR-confirmed SARS-CoV-2 infection or an uninfected control (not recorded which).

This clonotype turned up a few times. The chain links TRBV9 to TRBJ1-2; 9 nucleotides line up with TRBD1. The CDR3 has 16 amino acids. V shed 3 bases, J shed 5 bases, and the junction held 11 bases outside the gene matches. CDR1 is SGDLS and CDR2 is YYNGEE in the germline V gene. This CDR3 is CASSAIDRGSFYGYTF. In DNA, the CDR3 is TGTGCCAGCAGCGCAATAGACAGGGGGTCTTTTTATGGCTACACCTTC.

Details on this clonotype: A much larger clonotype is one base distant, so this may be a read error. V usage is TRBV2 and J usage is TRBJ2-7; 8 bases match TRBD1. Looked up from germline, CDR1 is SNHLY and CDR2 is FYNNEI. The CDR3 spans 15 residues. The CDR3 loop reads CASSRPGQASYKQYF. The CDR3 DNA reads as TGTGCCAGCAGTCGTCCGGGACAGGCGTCCTACAAGCAGTACTTC.

Many counts were recorded for this clonotype. The genes are TRBV12-3 or TRBV12-4 and TRBJ2-7, with 7 bases fitting TRBD2. V lost 5 bases, J lost 2 bases, and 3 bases stayed unmatched. This CDR3 has 13 amino acids. The CDR3 region has the DNA TGTGCCAGCAGTCCTAGCGGAGCCTACGAGCAGTACTTC. It codes for CASSPSGAYEQYF.

This rearrangement joins TRBV18 to TRBJ2-7; 8 bases fit TRBD1. CDR3 length: 14 residues. Germline V gene data show CDR1 as KGHSH and CDR2 as LQKENI. V was clipped by 3 bases and J by 4 bases; unmatched bases: 5. The chain's CDR3 is CASSPGQVQYEQYF. In nucleotides, the CDR3 is TGTGCCAGCTCACCGGGACAGGTGCAATACGAGCAGTACTTC.

This clonotype was counted between two and nine times. The genes are TRBV14 and TRBJ1-4; possibly TRBD1 for D (6 bases). Trimming took off 2 bases at V and 8 bases at J, with 18 bases between the two ends. This CDR3 is built from 16 residues. Germline CDR1 reads SGHDN; CDR2 reads FVKESK. This chain's CDR3 is CASSQSRGGSREKLFF. CDR3 DNA sequence: TGTGCCAGCAGCCAATCAAGGGGGGGATCCAGAGAAAAACTGTTTTTT.

Many counts were recorded for this clonotype. The chain employs TRBV15 and TRBJ2-7; a weak D match, TRBD1 (6 bases). Between the trimmed V and J ends, which lost 1 base and 3 bases, there was a span of 10 bases. Germline-derived CDR1 and CDR2 are LNHNV and YYDKDF (reference sequence). The CDR3 has 14 residues. The CDR3 here is CATSRVAGDYEQYF. The CDR3 DNA reads TGTGCCACCAGCAGAGTGGCAGGGGACTACGAGCAGTACTTC.

This clonotype was recorded at least ten times. V gene TRBV29-1 combines with J gene TRBJ1-1, with D perhaps TRBD1 (6 bases). The CDR3 contains 13 residues. The germline V gene encodes CDR1 SQVTM and CDR2 ANQGSEA. V gave up 4 bases and J gave up 4 bases, with 13 bases separating them. This CDR3 reads CSVGRTQGTEAFF. The CDR3 coding sequence is TGCAGCGTTGGGAGGACACAGGGCACTGAAGCTTTCTTT.